This section outlines one T cell receptor beta chain sequence together with its context. Its antigen is currently unknown. These data are taken from a study of CD8 T cells in ankylosing spondylitis. TCRdb called the 5' RACE reads again in MiXCR, with one record for every CDR3 protein. The sample lists hundreds of thousands of distinct CDR3 sequences; approximately 10% were seen once. Study results and limitations: In peripheral blood, disease-linked CD8+ clones occurred at relatively low frequencies. Disease-linked clones reportedly showed significant enrichment in matched ankylosing spondylitis synovial fluid. Reports of some motif variants in reactive arthritis synovial fluid and blood predate this one. A TCR beta motif of eight or nine highly homologous variants seemed to mark ankylosing spondylitis blood.

This CDR3 is built from 13 residues. The V end was cut by 3 bases, the J end by 8 bases, with 13 bases between. CDR1 is LNHNV and CDR2 is YYDKDF in the germline V gene (reference sequence). Sequencing was done on a sample of blood, either unsorted or a sorted T cell fraction (not recorded which). The clonotype was recovered from a male donor with ankylosing spondylitis. The gene calls are TRBV15 and TRBJ1-2; possible D gene TRBD1, 6 bases. The chain's CDR3 is CATSSEQGLGYTF. The CDR3, as DNA: TGTGCCACCAGCAGCGAACAGGGTCTAGGCTACACCTTC.